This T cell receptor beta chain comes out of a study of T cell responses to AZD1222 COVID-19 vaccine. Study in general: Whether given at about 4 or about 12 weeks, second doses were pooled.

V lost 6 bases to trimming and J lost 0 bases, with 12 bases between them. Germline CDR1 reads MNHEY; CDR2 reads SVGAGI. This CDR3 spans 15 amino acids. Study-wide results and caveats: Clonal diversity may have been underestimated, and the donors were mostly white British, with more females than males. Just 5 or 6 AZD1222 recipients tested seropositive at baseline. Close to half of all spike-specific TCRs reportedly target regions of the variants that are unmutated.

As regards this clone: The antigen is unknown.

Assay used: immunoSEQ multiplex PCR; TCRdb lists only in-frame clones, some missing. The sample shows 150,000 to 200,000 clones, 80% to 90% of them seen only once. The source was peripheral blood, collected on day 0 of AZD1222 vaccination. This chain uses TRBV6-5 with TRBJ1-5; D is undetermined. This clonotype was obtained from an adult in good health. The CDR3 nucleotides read TGTGCCAGCAGGCCCGGAGAATATAGCAATCAGCCCCAGCATTTT. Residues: CASRPGEYSNQPQHF.